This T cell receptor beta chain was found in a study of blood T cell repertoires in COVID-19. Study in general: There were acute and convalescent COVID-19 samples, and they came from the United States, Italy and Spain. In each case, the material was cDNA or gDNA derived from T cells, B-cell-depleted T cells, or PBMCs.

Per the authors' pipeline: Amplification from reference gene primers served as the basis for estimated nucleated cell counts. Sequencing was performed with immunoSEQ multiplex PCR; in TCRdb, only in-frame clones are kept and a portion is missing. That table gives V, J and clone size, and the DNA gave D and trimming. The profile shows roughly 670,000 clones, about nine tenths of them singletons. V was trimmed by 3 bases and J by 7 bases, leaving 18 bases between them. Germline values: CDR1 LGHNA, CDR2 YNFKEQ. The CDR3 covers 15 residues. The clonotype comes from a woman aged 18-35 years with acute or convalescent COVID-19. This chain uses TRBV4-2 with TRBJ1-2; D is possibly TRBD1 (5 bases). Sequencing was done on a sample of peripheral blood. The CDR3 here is CASSHLTGPSLGYTF. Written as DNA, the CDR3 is TGTGCCAGCAGCCATTTAACAGGCCCTTCTCTTGGCTACACCTTC.